This TCR beta chain came from a study of CD8+CD57+ T cells in acquired aplastic anemia. Study-wide context: Sorting CD4+ and CD8+ cells gave DNA averaging about 3.3 ug. Findings and limits, study-wide: Controls and patients did not differ significantly in CD8+ Simpson's diversity. Patients had approximately 29 CD8+ CDR3 sequences in common with controls (the shared set).

To note about this clonotype: What it binds is unknown.

Researchers used genomic DNA as the template to profile TCR beta VDJ and CDR3. TCRdb reanalysed the reads using MiXCR and keeps one entry per CDR3 protein. The sample shows 35,000 to 40,000 distinct CDR3 sequences, 65% to 80% of them seen only once. Germline V gives CDR1 SGHRS, CDR2 YFSETQ. V was clipped by 0 bases and J by 4 bases; unmatched bases: 3. The CDR3 length is 16 residues. The sequence was collected from a human donor in good health, serving as a control. Material for sequencing was sorted CD4+, CD8+, or CD8+CD57+ T cells (not recorded which) from PBMCs. The chain uses TRBV5-1 and TRBJ2-1; 11 bases align to TRBD2. CDR3 protein: CASSLEVAGGYNEQFF. CDR3 DNA: TGCGCCAGCAGCTTGGAAGTAGCGGGGGGGTACAATGAGCAGTTCTTC.